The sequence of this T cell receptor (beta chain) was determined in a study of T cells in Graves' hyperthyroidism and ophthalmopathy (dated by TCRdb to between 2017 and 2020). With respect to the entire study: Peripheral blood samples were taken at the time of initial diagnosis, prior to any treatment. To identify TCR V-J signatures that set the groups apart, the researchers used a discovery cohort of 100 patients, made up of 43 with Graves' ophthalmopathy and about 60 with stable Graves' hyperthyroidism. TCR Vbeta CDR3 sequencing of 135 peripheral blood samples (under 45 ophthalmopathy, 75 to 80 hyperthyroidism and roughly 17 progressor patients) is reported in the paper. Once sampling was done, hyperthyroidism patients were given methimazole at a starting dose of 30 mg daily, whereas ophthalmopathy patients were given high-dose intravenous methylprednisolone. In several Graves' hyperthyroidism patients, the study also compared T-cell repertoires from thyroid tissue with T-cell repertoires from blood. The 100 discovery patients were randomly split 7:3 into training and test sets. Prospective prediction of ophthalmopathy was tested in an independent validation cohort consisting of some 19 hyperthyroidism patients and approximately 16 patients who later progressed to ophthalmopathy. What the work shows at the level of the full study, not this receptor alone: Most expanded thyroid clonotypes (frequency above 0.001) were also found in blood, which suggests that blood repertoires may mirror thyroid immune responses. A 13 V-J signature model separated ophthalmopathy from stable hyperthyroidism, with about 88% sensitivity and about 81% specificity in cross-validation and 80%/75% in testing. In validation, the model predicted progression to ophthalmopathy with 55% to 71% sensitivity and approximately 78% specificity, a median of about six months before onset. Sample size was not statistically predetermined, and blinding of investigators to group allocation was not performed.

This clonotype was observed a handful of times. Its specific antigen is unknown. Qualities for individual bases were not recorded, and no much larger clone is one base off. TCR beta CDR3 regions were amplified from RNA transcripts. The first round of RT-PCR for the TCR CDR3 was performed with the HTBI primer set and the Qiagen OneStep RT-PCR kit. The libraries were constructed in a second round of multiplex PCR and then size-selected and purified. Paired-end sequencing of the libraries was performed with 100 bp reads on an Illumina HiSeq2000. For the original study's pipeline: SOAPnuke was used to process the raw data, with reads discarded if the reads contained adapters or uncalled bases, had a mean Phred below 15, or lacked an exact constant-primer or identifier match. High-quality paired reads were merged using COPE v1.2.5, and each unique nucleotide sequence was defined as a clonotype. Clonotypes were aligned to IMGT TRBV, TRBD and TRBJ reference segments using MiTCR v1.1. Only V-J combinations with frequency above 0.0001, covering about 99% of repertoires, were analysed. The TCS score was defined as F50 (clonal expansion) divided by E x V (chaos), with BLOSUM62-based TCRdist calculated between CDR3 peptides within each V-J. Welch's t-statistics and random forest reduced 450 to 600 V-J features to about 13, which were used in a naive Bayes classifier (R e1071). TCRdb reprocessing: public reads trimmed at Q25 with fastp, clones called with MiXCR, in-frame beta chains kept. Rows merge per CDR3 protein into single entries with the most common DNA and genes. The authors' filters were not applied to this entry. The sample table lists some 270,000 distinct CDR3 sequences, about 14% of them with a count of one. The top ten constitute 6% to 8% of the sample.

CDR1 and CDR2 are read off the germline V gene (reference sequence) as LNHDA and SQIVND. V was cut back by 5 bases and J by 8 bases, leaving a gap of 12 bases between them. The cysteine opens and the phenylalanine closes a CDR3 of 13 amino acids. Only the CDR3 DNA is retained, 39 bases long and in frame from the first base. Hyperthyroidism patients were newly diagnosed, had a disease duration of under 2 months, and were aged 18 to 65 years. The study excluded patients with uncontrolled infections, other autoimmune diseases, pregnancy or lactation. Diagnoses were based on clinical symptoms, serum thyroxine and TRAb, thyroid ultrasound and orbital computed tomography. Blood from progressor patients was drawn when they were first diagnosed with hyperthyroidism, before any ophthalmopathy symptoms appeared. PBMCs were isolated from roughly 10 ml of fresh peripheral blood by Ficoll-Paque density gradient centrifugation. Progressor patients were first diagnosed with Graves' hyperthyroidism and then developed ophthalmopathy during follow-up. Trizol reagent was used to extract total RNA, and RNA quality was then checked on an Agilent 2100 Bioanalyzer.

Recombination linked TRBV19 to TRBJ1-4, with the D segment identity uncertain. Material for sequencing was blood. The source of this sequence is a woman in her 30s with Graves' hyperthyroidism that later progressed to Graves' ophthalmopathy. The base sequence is TGTGCCAGTAGTTCGGCAGGACGCGAAAAACTGTTTTTT. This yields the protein CASSSAGREKLFF.